This entry features one T cell receptor beta chain sequence. Sequenced by immunoSEQ multiplex PCR; TCRdb stores in-frame clones only, minus some. The sample shows about 130,000 clones, 90% of them seen only once. The record originates from a study of control samples from healthy donors and cancer patients. Sequenced input: blood. This receptor was identified in a man in his forties in good health.

The DNA of the CDR3 is TGTGCCAGCAGTTCAATTTCCTCTTATAATTCACCCCTCCACTTT. Its translation is CASSSISSYNSPLHF. V and J are TRBV28 and TRBJ1-6; D is ambiguous. Germline V lookup: CDR1 MDHEN, CDR2 SYDVKM. CDR3 length equals 15 residues. V was trimmed by 4 bases and J by 4 bases, leaving 11 bases between them.